This T cell receptor (beta chain) is drawn from a study of blood T cell repertoires in COVID-19. Study in general: Sample material is recorded as cDNA or gDNA derived from T cells, B-cell-depleted T cells, or PBMCs.

Germline lookup yields CDR1 SEHNR and CDR2 FQNEAQ (reference sequence). V was pared by 5 bases and J by 7 bases, with 13 bases of the junction left unmatched. This CDR3 has 16 amino acids. Original processing notes: Reference gene primer amplification in the assay estimated nucleated cell counts. The protocol was immunoSEQ multiplex PCR, while the TCRdb copy is restricted to in-frame clones and leaves out a portion. For V, J and clone size, that table is used; D and trimming come from the DNA. The sample has tens of thousands of clones; over 75% are singletons. This chain uses TRBV7-9 with TRBJ2-1, with TRBD2 identical over 8 bases. The sequencing input was peripheral blood. The clonotype comes from a woman older than 75 with active or convalescent COVID-19. DNA of the CDR3: TGTGCCAGCAGCCTCAACCCGTGGCGGGAGGTTAATGAGCAGTTCTTC. Its protein product is CASSLNPWREVNEQFF.